One T cell receptor (beta chain) is described in this entry. These data come from a study of T cells expressing NK-cell markers. Germline CDR1 SGHNT, CDR2 YYREEE (reference sequence). The CDR3 consists of 18 residues. The authors generated TCR beta cDNA through 5'RACE template switching with UMIs. TCRdb reanalyzed the 5' RACE reads and collapses them to one entry per CDR3 protein, without DNA. The table lists about 160,000 distinct CDR3 sequences, with about a fifth in the top ten. V gene TRBV5-4 combines with J gene TRBJ2-1; TCRdb's D call of TRBD2 is untestable without DNA. Source material: blood T cells: a sorted CD56 or NKG2C T cell subset, CD4+ or CD8+ T cells, or bulk PBMC T cells (not recorded which). The receptor was derived from a woman between 18 and 69 years old in good health. The chain's CDR3 is CASSLKLAGGRSYNEQFF.